These T cell receptor beta chains were read from a single sample in a study of T-cell memory formation after mild COVID-19. Each CDR3 protein is one row after TCRdb ran MiXCR on the 5' RACE reads. Seen here are roughly 120,000 distinct CDR3 sequences, about 15% observed once, and the top ten hold 14%. The sample taken for sequencing was PBMCs or a T cell subset sorted from them (not recorded which). Receptors were obtained from an adult woman who had mild COVID-19 (a few samples of this study predate the infection). Cell type and time point are not known. CDR3s include the opening cysteine and the closing phenylalanine or tryptophan. D genes are given only for firm matches. Expanded clones get a size class; other rows say once, few or many, or leave the size out.

D gene: TRBD2; V gene: TRBV13; J gene: TRBJ2-7; clone size: -; CDR3 DNA: TGTGCCAGCAGCACTCAGCGGGAGGAGATCTACGAGCAGTACTTC; CDR3 protein: CASSTQREEIYEQYF
D gene: -; V gene: TRBV19; J gene: TRBJ2-5; clone size: few; CDR3 DNA: TGTGCCAGTAGCGACCCCCCGGTGGAGACCCAGTACTTC; CDR3 protein: CASSDPPVETQYF
D gene: -; V gene: TRBV5-1; J gene: TRBJ1-1; clone size: few; CDR3 DNA: TGCGCCAGCATGAACGGGGGTGGGACTGAAGCTTTCTTT; CDR3 protein: CASMNGGGTEAFF
D gene: TRBD1; V gene: TRBV12-3/TRBV12-4; J gene: TRBJ2-1; clone size: few; CDR3 DNA: TGTGCCAGCAGTCGACAGGGGGTTCTGGGCGATGAGCAGTTCTTC; CDR3 protein: CASSRQGVLGDEQFF
D gene: -; V gene: TRBV7-9; J gene: TRBJ2-1; clone size: -; CDR3 DNA: TGTGCCAGCATCTCCCCAGCGGGTGATTACAATGAGCAGTTCTTC; CDR3 protein: CASISPAGDYNEQFF
D gene: -; V gene: TRBV9; J gene: TRBJ2-2; clone size: few; CDR3 DNA: TGTGCCAGCAGCGTAGCTCGGCAGGGGACGAACACCGGGGAGCTGTTTTTT; CDR3 protein: CASSVARQGTNTGELFF
D gene: -; V gene: TRBV20-1; J gene: TRBJ2-1; clone size: -; CDR3 DNA: TGCAGTGCTAGAGATTACTTGGGGGGAAACAATGAGCAGTTCTTC; CDR3 protein: CSARDYLGGNNEQFF
D gene: TRBD1; V gene: TRBV5-1; J gene: TRBJ1-1; clone size: few; CDR3 DNA: TGCGCCAGCAGCACTTGGACAGGGGGAGAAGTTAACACTGAAGCTTTCTTT; CDR3 protein: CASSTWTGGEVNTEAFF
D gene: -; V gene: TRBV6-5; J gene: TRBJ1-2; clone size: few; CDR3 DNA: TGTGCCAGCAGTTACTCGGGGGGGGACTATGGCTACACCTTC; CDR3 protein: CASSYSGGDYGYTF
D gene: TRBD2; V gene: TRBV12-3/TRBV12-4; J gene: TRBJ2-7; clone size: -; CDR3 DNA: TGTGCCAGCAGTTTAGCGCGGGGGAGGGAGCAGTACTTC; CDR3 protein: CASSLARGREQYF
D gene: -; V gene: TRBV29-1; J gene: TRBJ2-2; clone size: few; CDR3 DNA: TGCAGCGTTCAAAAGAACACCGGGGAGCTGTTTTTT; CDR3 protein: CSVQKNTGELFF
D gene: -; V gene: TRBV20-1; J gene: TRBJ2-3; clone size: few; CDR3 DNA: TGCAGTGCTAGAGAAGGAGTAGTTACAGATACGCAGTATTTT; CDR3 protein: CSAREGVVTDTQYF
D gene: -; V gene: TRBV5-1; J gene: TRBJ2-7; clone size: -; CDR3 DNA: TGCGCCAGCAGCTGGGGACAACGGTACGAGCAGTACTTC; CDR3 protein: CASSWGQRYEQYF
D gene: -; V gene: TRBV7-6; J gene: TRBJ1-1; clone size: many; CDR3 DNA: TGTGCCAGCAGCTTAGCGGGGAACACTGAAGCTTTCTTT; CDR3 protein: CASSLAGNTEAFF
D gene: -; V gene: TRBV12-3/TRBV12-4; J gene: TRBJ1-1; clone size: -; CDR3 DNA: TGTGCCAGCAGTTTGGGGCAAGGGGCTGAAGCTTTCTTT; CDR3 protein: CASSLGQGAEAFF
D gene: -; V gene: TRBV5-4; J gene: TRBJ2-5; clone size: few; CDR3 DNA: TGTGCCAGCAGTGAAAAGAGGGGATTCGGAGAGACCCAGTACTTC; CDR3 protein: CASSEKRGFGETQYF